This TCR beta chain is drawn from a study of early T cells in non-severe SARS-CoV-2 infection. This clonotype showed up many times. V trimming: 5 bases; J trimming: 6 bases; junction bases outside the gene matches: 7. The germline CDR1 and CDR2 sequences are DFQATT and SNEGSKA (reference sequence). The CDR3 covers 14 residues. TCRdb re-derived calls from the 5' RACE reads in MiXCR, one entry per CDR3 protein. The sample records about 100,000 distinct CDR3 sequences, about an eighth being singletons. Sequenced sample: whole blood. J is TRBJ2-2 and V is TRBV20-1; 9 bases line up with TRBD1. The source is an adult who was a healthcare worker with PCR-confirmed SARS-CoV-2 infection or an uninfected control (not recorded which). The CDR3 here is CSAASGTGPGELFF. CDR3 sequence (DNA): TGCAGTGCTGCCTCCGGGACAGGGCCCGGGGAGCTGTTTTTT.